Listed here are 18 T cell receptor beta chains from one sample, sequenced in a study of T cells in women clearing cervical HPV infection. Only in-frame clones appear in the TCRdb table, and some are missing; sequencing was by immunoSEQ multiplex PCR. This sample lists 13,000 or so clones; its ten largest clones have approximately 10%. The sample taken for sequencing was blood buffy coat. Receptors originate from a woman between 18 and 70 years old with a cervical HPV16 infection that either progressed to CIN3+ or cleared (not recorded which).

Comments on this clone: The read stops 3 residues short of the end of the CDR3; the missing end is completed from the germline J gene. V is TRBV6-2 or TRBV6-3 and J is TRBJ2-6; a weak D match, TRBD1 (6 bases). V was pared by 3 bases and J by 2 bases, with 14 bases between. The CDR3 consists of 17 residues. CDR1 MNHEY and CDR2 SVGEGT come from the germline V gene. The CDR3 spells CASSYTFTGTGANVLTF. The sequenced part of the CDR3 DNA is TGTGCCAGCAGTTATACTTTTACAGGGACTGGGGCCAACGTC.

About this clone itself: The sequenced fragment ends 3 residues before the CDR3 boundary, so the rest is inferred from the germline J gene. The V gene is TRBV6-2 or TRBV6-3, the J gene TRBJ1-5, with D hard to call. CDR3 length: 17 amino acids. Germline V gene sequence: CDR1 MNHEY, CDR2 SVGEGT. The ends were cut back, 2 bases at V and 4 bases at J, with 18 bases in the middle. The CDR3 here is CASSYPNGVQLNQPQHF. The sequenced CDR3 bases are TGTGCCAGCAGTTACCCAAACGGGGTACAGCTAAATCAGCCC.

A note on this clone: The read ends 3 residues shy of where the CDR3 ends; the end is completed using the germline J gene. The chain is built from TRBV19 and TRBJ2-4; the D gene could be TRBD1 or TRBD2 (5 bases each). Germline V gene sequence: CDR1 LNHDA, CDR2 SQIVND (reference sequence). This CDR3 region has 15 residues. This chain's CDR3 is CASRPESQGEGGQYF. CDR3 bases read: TGTGCCAGTAGGCCCGAGAGCCAGGGTGAGGGCGGT.

About this clone itself: The read terminates 3 residues ahead of where the CDR3 ends, so the germline J gene completes it. The rearrangement links TRBV7-2 to TRBJ2-3, with TRBD1 identical over 10 bases. The CDR3 is 16 residues long. The germline CDR1 and CDR2 sequences are SGHTA and FQGNSA. The CDR3 loop is CASSLAPGQGQETQYF. The sequenced CDR3 bases are TGTGCCAGCAGCTTAGCACCGGGACAGGGGCAAGAGACG. Filled out from reference TRBV7-2 and TRBJ2-3, the complete variable domain reads GAGVSQSPSNKVTEKGKDVELRCDPISGHTALYWYRQSLGQGLEFLIYFQGNSAPDKSGLPSDRFSAERTGGSVSTLTIQRTQQEDSAVYLCASSLAPGQGQETQYFGPGTRLTVL.

With respect to this clone: The read terminates 3 residues before the CDR3 end, so the remaining end is supplied by the germline J gene. This sequence joins TRBV2 and TRBJ2-2, with D possibly being TRBD1 (6 bases). The germline V gene has CDR1 SNHLY and CDR2 FYNNEI. The CDR3 runs 15 residues. The V end lost 6 bases, the J end lost 4 bases, and 15 bases lay between the germline ends. Incomplete CDR3 DNA: TGTGCCAGCAGAGACAGGTTGGCGAGCACCGGGGAG. This sequence encodes CASRDRLASTGE. The CDR3, in full, reads CASRDRLASTGELFF.

Of note for this clone: The CDR3 end falls 3 residues outside the read, so it is completed with the germline J gene. The chain links TRBV6-2 or TRBV6-3 to TRBJ1-5; 9 nucleotides match TRBD1. V shed 4 bases, J shed 6 bases, and the junction held 7 bases outside the gene matches. Looked up from germline, CDR1 is MNHEY and CDR2 is SVGEGT. The CDR3 runs to 15 residues. The covered CDR3 bases are TGTGCCAGCAGTTTTACAGGGGGCGAGGGTCAGCCC. Amino acids: CASSFTGGEGQP. The complete CDR3 protein is CASSFTGGEGQPQHF.

On this clone: The read terminates 3 residues ahead of where the CDR3 ends, so the germline J gene completes it. This chain connects TRBV6-2 or TRBV6-3 to TRBJ2-2, with D maybe TRBD2 (5 bases). Germline values: CDR1 MNHEY, CDR2 SVGEGT. The CDR3 runs to 16 residues. The V gene lost 2 bases and the J gene lost 3 bases, with 13 bases spanning the gap. Here the CDR3 reads CASSYLTMGHTGELFF. The CDR3 DNA, read in part, is TGTGCCAGCAGTTACCTGACTATGGGCCACACCGGGGAG.

In the case of this clone: The CDR3 extends 3 residues past the end of the read, so its final part is completed from the germline J gene. The rearrangement links TRBV5-6 to TRBJ2-2; D uncertain. V lost 3 bases and J lost 1, with 4 bases in between. This CDR3 has 13 amino acids. The germline V gene has CDR1 SGHDT and CDR2 YYEEEE. CDR3 bases read: TGTGCCAGCAGCTATAGGAACACCGGGGAG. Its protein is CASSYRNTGE. The complete CDR3 sequence is CASSYRNTGELFF.

Its frequency marks this clone as medium-sized. Read sequence stops 3 residues before the CDR3 end, and the germline J gene provides the missing end. V usage is TRBV30 and J usage is TRBJ1-4; maybe TRBD1 (5 bases). The ends were cut back, 0 bases at V and 0 bases at J, with 14 bases in the middle. Germline CDR1 GTSNPN, CDR2 SVGIG (reference sequence). This CDR3 region has 17 residues. The CDR3 region is CAWSVMGKGPTNEKLFF. Partial CDR3 DNA: TGTGCCTGGAGTGTAATGGGGAAGGGGCCAACTAATGAAAAA.

Worth noting for this clone: The read finishes 3 residues shy of the CDR3 end, and the germline J gene is used to complete it. This chain uses TRBV7-8 with TRBJ1-1; 7 nucleotides line up with TRBD1. Germline loops: CDR1 SGHVS, CDR2 FQNEAQ. V gave up 5 bases and J gave up 2 bases; unmatched junction bases: 2. The CDR3 totals 13 residues. The CDR3 is CASSEGANTEAFF. The sequenced part of the CDR3 DNA is TGTGCCAGCAGCGAGGGGGCTAACACTGAA.

Remarks on this clone: With the read ending 3 residues before the CDR3 end, the germline J gene is used to fill in that end. The chain employs TRBV20-1 and TRBJ2-5; TRBD2 aligns across 11 bases. Germline trimming cut 5 bases from V and 0 bases from J; bases unmatched to any gene: 5. The germline V gene has CDR1 DFQATT and CDR2 SNEGSKA (reference sequence). The CDR3 spans 15 residues. The sequenced part of the CDR3 DNA is TGCAGTGCTGGATCTAGCGGGGGGTACCAAGAGACC. Encoded protein: CSAGSSGGYQET. The entire CDR3 is CSAGSSGGYQETQYF.

Concerning this clone: The read stops 3 residues short of the end of the CDR3; the missing end is completed from the germline J gene. The chain combines TRBV18 with TRBJ2-5; maybe TRBD2 (6 bases). The CDR3 length is 15 residues. The V and J ends lost 4 bases and 2 bases respectively, with 14 bases between them. Germline CDR1 and CDR2: KGHSH and LQKENI. The CDR3 sequence: CASSRQPRGQETQYF. CDR3 DNA, as far as it was read: TGTGCCAGCTCACGGCAGCCGCGGGGACAAGAGACC.

A note on this clone: From the germline J gene comes the end of the CDR3, since the read stops 3 residues before it. The genes are TRBV11-2 and TRBJ2-7, with 10 bases identical to TRBD2. The trim removed 8 bases at V and 2 bases at J, leaving 9 bases unmatched. The CDR3 totals 15 residues. Germline CDR1 is SGHAT and CDR2 is FQNNGV. The CDR3 bases that were read are TGTGCCAGCGAGGGATCTAGCGGGGGAACCTACGAG. It is translated as CASEGSSGGTYE. The complete CDR3 sequence is CASEGSSGGTYEQYF.

Comment on this clone: The read falls 3 residues short of the CDR3 end, and the missing part is taken from the germline J gene. J is TRBJ2-4 and V is TRBV6-1, with D uncertain. V shed 4 bases and J shed 5 bases, with 9 bases lying between them. Germline V gene sequence: CDR1 MNHNS, CDR2 SASEGT. The CDR3 has 13 amino acids. The CDR3 reads CASSVGSQNIQYF. The sequenced CDR3 bases are TGTGCCAGCAGTGTGGGCTCTCAAAACATT.

Note on this clone: The CDR3 end is not reached by the read, which stops 3 residues before it; the germline J gene fills it in. The rearrangement uses TRBV19 and TRBJ1-4; D uncertain. Germline CDR1 reads LNHDA; CDR2 reads SQIVND (reference sequence). The CDR3 has 15 residues. Trimming took off 1 base at V and 5 bases at J, with 11 bases between the two ends. The CDR3 DNA, read in part, is TGTGCCAGTAGTATAGCGGCGGATTGGAATGAAAAA. Its translation is CASSIAADWNEK. The CDR3 reads in full as CASSIAADWNEKLFF.

In regard to this clone: The CDR3 end falls 3 residues outside the read, so it is completed with the germline J gene. The chain carries TRBV5-6 and TRBJ1-2; 8 bases line up with TRBD1. Unmatched junction bases numbered 9, after V lost 3 bases and J lost 5 bases. CDR1 SGHDT and CDR2 YYEEEE come from the germline V gene. This CDR3 has 15 amino acids. The CDR3 is CASSSGQGWRYGYTF. The covered CDR3 bases are TGTGCCAGCAGCTCCGGACAGGGTTGGCGGTATGGC.

Regarding this clone: With the read ending 3 residues before the CDR3 end, the germline J gene is used to fill in that end. The J gene is TRBJ1-5, the V gene TRBV20-1; 12 nucleotides agree with TRBD1. The CDR3 is 16 amino acids. V shed 6 bases and J 4 bases; nucleotides not matched to a gene: 10. Germline assignment: CDR1 DFQATT and CDR2 SNEGSKA (reference sequence). CDR3 in amino acids: CSANPGQGAINQPQHF. CDR3 bases read: TGCAGTGCGAATCCGGGACAGGGGGCGATTAATCAGCCC.

In regard to this clone: The CDR3 is cut off 3 residues early in the read; its end comes from the germline J gene. The chain carries TRBV11-2 and TRBJ1-5, with D unresolved. CDR1 is SGHAT and CDR2 is FQNNGV in the germline V gene. The ends were cut back, 3 bases at V and 2 bases at J, with 8 bases in the middle. The CDR3 contains 14 residues. CDR3 DNA (partial): TGTGCCAGCAGCTTGGGCACAGGCAATCAGCCC. Protein sequence: CASSLGTGNQP. The whole CDR3 sequence reads CASSLGTGNQPQHF.